This T cell receptor (beta chain) was sequenced in a study of radiation and T cells in renal cell carcinoma. Study results and caveats: In blood, top tumor clones expanded by 2 weeks, shrinking by 4.

Clones were read by immunoSEQ multiplex PCR, and TCRdb kept only the in-frame ones, dropping some. This table holds fewer than 200,000 clones, about 85% found once. This sample's time point: blood 4 weeks post-SBRT, at nephrectomy. Treatment described: 15 Gy SBRT to primary tumor, nephrectomy 4 weeks later. Nephrectomy followed 15 Gy stereotactic body radiation by 4 weeks. This renal cell carcinoma was of the clear cell type. Regarding this clone: Its specificity is not known.

V was cut by 1 base and J by 2 bases, with 9 bases left in between. This CDR3 has 15 amino acids. In germline, CDR1 is SGHTA, CDR2 FQGNSA. This sequence joins TRBV7-2 and TRBJ1-5; D call uncertain. Sequencing used blood, obtained from a patient whose treatment included radiotherapy and nephrectomy. This receptor was taken from a woman aged 45-65 years with renal cell carcinoma. In DNA, the CDR3 is TGTGCCAGCAGCTTAGATTATGGGGGCAATCAGCCCCAGCATTTT. The encoded protein is CASSLDYGGNQPQHF.